One and the same sample provided the 5 T cell receptor beta chains below, sequenced in a study of long-term antiretroviral therapy in people with HIV (dated 2022 in TCRdb). The immunoSEQ hsTCRB v3.0 assay was used at survey level resolution to sequence the TRB variable region. The table comes from immuneACCESS by way of TCRdb, which keeps in-frame sequences with V and J called. Part of the clones is missing from these tables; in studies checked, under half for an unresolved V gene and the rest for unknown reasons. This sample is represented by about 33,000 clones; 60% to 85% of them were singletons. 7.1% of the sample comes from the top ten. Sequencing was performed on unsorted PBMCs, taken 2 years after starting antiretroviral therapy. All receptors derive from a woman aged 50 to 60 with HIV.

This chain links TRBV30 with TRBJ1-6; D call uncertain. The germline V gene encodes CDR1 GTSNPN and CDR2 SVGIG (reference sequence). Trimming cost V 2 bases and J 8 bases, with 10 bases left between them. The CDR3 sequence is 13 residues long. The CDR3 region is CAWSREADSPLHF. The CDR3 nucleotides are TGTGCCTGGAGTAGGGAAGCGGATTCACCCCTCCACTTT.

This chain joins TRBV15 and TRBJ2-7; no reliable D call. There are 13 residues in the CDR3. CDR1 is LNHNV and CDR2 is YYDKDF in the germline V gene (reference sequence). V dropped 0 bases and J dropped 5 bases, with 8 bases sitting between them. CDR3 residues: CATSRDFQHEQYF. Written as DNA, the CDR3 is TGTGCCACCAGCAGAGATTTCCAGCACGAGCAGTACTTC.

The chain combines TRBV7-9 with TRBJ2-3; no definite D call. This CDR3 region has 12 residues. CDR1 and CDR2 (germline): SEHNR, FQNEAQ (reference sequence). Trimming cost V 8 bases and J 0 bases, with 6 bases left between them. CDR3 sequence (DNA): TGTGCCAGCGGTCTTAGCACAGATACGCAGTATTTT. Translating gives CASGLSTDTQYF.

This chain connects TRBV7-8 to TRBJ2-5; 10 nucleotides line up with TRBD1. CDR1 is SGHVS and CDR2 is FQNEAQ in the germline V gene. The CDR3 covers 16 residues. Losses at the gene ends were 2 bases for V and 5 bases for J; bases not matched to a gene: 8. CDR3 DNA sequence: TGTGCCAGCAGCTTATATGGGACAGGGGCGAGCGAGACCCAGTACTTC. Translating gives CASSLYGTGASETQYF.

J is TRBJ1-6 and V is TRBV5-8, with TRBD1 as a possible D gene (6 bases). This CDR3 is built from 16 residues. Germline V gives CDR1 SGHTS, CDR2 YDEGEE. With 4 bases removed from V and 5 bases from J, the gap between germline ends came to 16 bases. CDR3 coding DNA: TGTGCCAGCAGCGCCGGCGACAGGACTAATAATTCACCCCTCCACTTT. It yields the protein CASSAGDRTNNSPLHF.